The 17 T cell receptor beta chains below all came from one sample that was sequenced in a study of CD8 T cells in Susac syndrome. Roughly 0.45 to 1 ug RNA was reverse transcribed with random hexamers. TCRdb redid the calling of the immunoSEQ multiplex PCR reads with MiXCR, one entry per CDR3 protein. This table has about 140,000 distinct CDR3 sequences, approximately 95% appearing once. The sample consisted of CD4+ T cells from PBMCs. These receptors were collected from a human donor with Susac syndrome.

The chain joins TRBV29-1 to TRBJ2-7, with D possibly being TRBD1 (5 bases). This CDR3 is 11 amino acids long. Trimming stripped 5 bases from V and 6 bases from J, with 11 bases between. The germline V gene has CDR1 SQVTM and CDR2 ANQGSEA. Here the CDR3 reads CSVLTVSEQYF. The CDR3 nucleotides read TGCAGCGTTCTGACAGTTTCCGAGCAGTACTTC.

The chain couples TRBV9 to TRBJ2-3; 13 positions match TRBD2. The CDR3 is 16 residues long. Germline V gene lookup returns CDR1 SGDLS and CDR2 YYNGEE. With V trimmed by 6 bases and J by 2 bases, 6 bases remained unmatched. DNA of the CDR3: TGTGCCAGCACCACACTAGCGGGGGGGCTCACAGATACGCAGTATTTT. It codes for CASTTLAGGLTDTQYF. The full variable domain, its missing parts supplied by reference TRBV9 and TRBJ2-3, is DSGVTQTPKHLITATGQRVTLRCSPRSGDLSVYWYQQSLDQGLQFLIQYYNGEERAKGNILERFSAQQFPDLHSELNLSSLELGDSALYFCASTTLAGGLTDTQYFGPGTRLTVL.

The chain combines TRBV20-1 with TRBJ1-2; 7 bases line up with TRBD1. Germline V CDR1 and CDR2: DFQATT, SNEGSKA (reference sequence). The CDR3 covers 14 residues. J lost 4 bases, V lost 1 base, and 6 bases had no gene match. The CDR3 nucleotides read TGCAGTGCTAGAGTCCAGGGGGGGAGCTATGGCTACACCTTC. Its translation is CSARVQGGSYGYTF.

The J gene is TRBJ2-7, the V gene TRBV20-1; D ambiguous. Trimming took off 0 bases at V and 0 bases at J, with 15 bases between the two ends. Per the germline V gene, CDR1 is DFQATT and CDR2 is SNEGSKA (reference sequence). The CDR3 spans 16 residues. Here the CDR3 reads CSARDVGSGPSYEQYF. DNA for the CDR3: TGCAGTGCTAGAGATGTGGGCAGTGGACCCTCCTACGAGCAGTACTTC.

This clonotype was seen a handful of times. V gene TRBV11-2 combines with J gene TRBJ2-2; tentatively, D is TRBD1 (6 bases). The CDR3 runs to 15 residues. The V end was cut by 3 bases, the J end by 5 bases, with 13 bases between. Germline V CDR1 and CDR2: SGHAT, FQNNGV. DNA for the CDR3: TGTGCCAGCAGCTTCCCGGACAGAGGGACCGGGGAGCTGTTTTTT. It is translated as CASSFPDRGTGELFF.

The chain uses TRBV7-8 and TRBJ1-4; no clear D gene. Trimming removed 2 bases from V and 0 bases from J, with 13 bases in between. The germline gives CDR1 SGHVS, CDR2 FQNEAQ. This CDR3 has 17 amino acids. Written as DNA, the CDR3 is TGTGCCAGCAGCTTAAGCCATTATGGTGCAACTAATGAAAAACTGTTTTTT. Encoded protein: CASSLSHYGATNEKLFF.

This chain links TRBV18 with TRBJ2-3; TRBD1 or TRBD2 may be the D gene (5 bases each). Germline assignment: CDR1 KGHSH and CDR2 LQKENI. The CDR3 is 15 residues long. V was shortened by 8 bases and J by 0 bases, with 15 bases between the two germline ends. The CDR3 is CASGTRLSSTDTQYF. CDR3 DNA sequence: TGTGCCAGCGGGACGAGGCTTTCTAGCACAGATACGCAGTATTTT.

The chain recombines TRBV20-1 with TRBJ2-7; 8 nucleotides line up with TRBD2. CDR3 length equals 16 residues. J was trimmed by 7 bases and V by 6 bases; bases with no gene match: 20. CDR1 and CDR2 from the germline V gene are DFQATT and SNEGSKA (reference sequence). CDR3 sequence reads: CSARKRSGNPALEQYF. As DNA, the CDR3 is TGCAGTGCCAGGAAACGTAGCGGGAACCCCGCTCTGGAGCAGTACTTC.

The chain uses TRBV12-3 or TRBV12-4 and TRBJ2-6, with D tentatively TRBD1 (5 bases). This CDR3 has 15 residues. V lost 4 bases and J lost 0, with 7 bases in between. In DNA, the CDR3 is TGTGCCAGCAGTTCAGGGCTCTCTGGGGCCAACGTCCTGACTTTC. Amino acids: CASSSGLSGANVLTF.

As for this clonotype: Germline and junction disagree at one end, which may indicate a read error. The chain recombines TRBV29-1 with TRBJ2-3; 12 nucleotides match TRBD2. Germline V gives CDR1 SQVTM, CDR2 ANQGSEA. The CDR3 is 11 residues long. CDR3 amino acids: CIGRTSGVTLF. The CDR3 DNA follows: TGCATCGGTCGGACTAGCGGGGTGACTCTTTTT.

This rearrangement joins TRBV10-3 to TRBJ2-5; either TRBD1 or TRBD2 may fit D (5 bases each). The germline gives CDR1 ENHRY, CDR2 SYGVKD. This CDR3 is 15 amino acids long. V lost 6 bases to trimming and J lost 5 bases, with 19 bases between them. The CDR3 reads CAIRTSGGSSETQYF. The CDR3 DNA reads as TGTGCCATCAGGACGTCTGGGGGAAGTTCGGAGACCCAGTACTTC.

The chain carries TRBV19 and TRBJ2-3; no clear D gene. Germline V gene lookup returns CDR1 LNHDA and CDR2 SQIVND (reference sequence). The V end was cut by 3 bases, the J end by 2 bases, with 9 bases between. The CDR3 has 14 residues. The CDR3 DNA follows: TGTGCCAGTAGTATGGAGACGGTCACAGATACGCAGTATTTT. Its protein is CASSMETVTDTQYF.

The rearrangement joins TRBV5-1 to TRBJ1-6; the match to TRBD1 covers 9 bases. Germline V gene sequence: CDR1 SGHRS, CDR2 YFSETQ. With 6 bases clipped from V and 13 bases from J, the junction kept 11 bases outside the gene matches. The CDR3 runs to 14 residues. CDR3 protein: CASTAGTGKSPLHF. For the CDR3, the DNA is TGCGCCAGCACTGCCGGGACAGGGAAATCTCCCCTCCACTTT.

Concerning this clonotype: One end of the junction fails to match germline, which may point to a read error. This rearrangement joins TRBV7-7 to TRBJ1-6; no clear D gene. Germline assignment: CDR1 SSHAT and CDR2 FNYEAQ (reference sequence). The CDR3 has 13 residues. Here the CDR3 reads CASSFDVGSPLHF. CDR3 sequence (DNA): TGTGCTAGCAGCTTTGACGTAGGGTCACCCCTCCACTTT.

The V call is TRBV29-1, the J call TRBJ1-2; a possible D gene is TRBD1 (5 bases). This CDR3 has 13 amino acids. The V gene lost 5 bases and the J gene lost 7 bases, with 17 bases spanning the gap. Germline V gene lookup returns CDR1 SQVTM and CDR2 ANQGSEA. Here the CDR3 reads CSVQQIDSSGYTF. CDR3 DNA sequence: TGCAGCGTTCAACAAATTGACAGTTCTGGCTACACCTTC.

The CDR3 loop is CAWSTGTGRTGELFF. CDR3 sequence (DNA): TGTGCCTGGAGCACCGGGACAGGGAGGACCGGGGAGCTGTTTTTT. The chain links TRBV30 to TRBJ2-2; 9 bases match TRBD1. The CDR3 is made up of 15 amino acids. J lost 5 bases, V lost 3 bases, and 7 bases had no gene match. Germline assignment: CDR1 GTSNPN and CDR2 SVGIG (reference sequence).

This rearrangement joins TRBV7-3 to TRBJ2-2; a weak D match, TRBD2 (5 bases). CDR1 and CDR2 from the germline V gene are SGHTA and FQGTGA. The CDR3 is 13 residues long. The ends were cut back, 5 bases at V and 5 bases at J, with 9 bases in the middle. The CDR3 sequence: CASSRGGTGELFF. The CDR3 nucleotides are TGTGCCAGCAGCCGGGGTGGAACCGGGGAGCTGTTTTTT.